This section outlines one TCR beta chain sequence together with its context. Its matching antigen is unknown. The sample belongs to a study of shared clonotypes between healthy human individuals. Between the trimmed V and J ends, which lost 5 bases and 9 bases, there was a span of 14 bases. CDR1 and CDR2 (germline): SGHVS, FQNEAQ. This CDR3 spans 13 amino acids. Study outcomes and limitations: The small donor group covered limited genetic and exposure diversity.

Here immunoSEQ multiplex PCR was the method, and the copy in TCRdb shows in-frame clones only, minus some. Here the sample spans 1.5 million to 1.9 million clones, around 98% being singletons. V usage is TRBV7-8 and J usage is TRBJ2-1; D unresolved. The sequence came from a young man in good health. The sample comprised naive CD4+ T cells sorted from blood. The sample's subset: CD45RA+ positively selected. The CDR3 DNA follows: TGTGCCAGCAGCCATACCTCTTTTGGTGAGCAGTTCTTC. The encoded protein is CASSHTSFGEQFF.